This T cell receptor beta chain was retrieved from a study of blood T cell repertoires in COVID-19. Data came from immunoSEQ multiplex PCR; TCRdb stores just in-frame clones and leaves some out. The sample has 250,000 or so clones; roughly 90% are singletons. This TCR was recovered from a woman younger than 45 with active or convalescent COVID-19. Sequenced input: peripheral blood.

CDR3 bases: TGCAGCGTTGAAGTTCCGGGACTAGCGGGGGAGCACCGAGTTTACGAGCAGTACTTC. This sequence encodes CSVEVPGLAGEHRVYEQYF. The chain couples TRBV29-1 to TRBJ2-7, with 14 bases lining up with TRBD2. Germline CDR1 is SQVTM and CDR2 is ANQGSEA. J was trimmed by 4 bases and V by 1 base; bases with no gene match: 15. CDR3 size: 19 residues.